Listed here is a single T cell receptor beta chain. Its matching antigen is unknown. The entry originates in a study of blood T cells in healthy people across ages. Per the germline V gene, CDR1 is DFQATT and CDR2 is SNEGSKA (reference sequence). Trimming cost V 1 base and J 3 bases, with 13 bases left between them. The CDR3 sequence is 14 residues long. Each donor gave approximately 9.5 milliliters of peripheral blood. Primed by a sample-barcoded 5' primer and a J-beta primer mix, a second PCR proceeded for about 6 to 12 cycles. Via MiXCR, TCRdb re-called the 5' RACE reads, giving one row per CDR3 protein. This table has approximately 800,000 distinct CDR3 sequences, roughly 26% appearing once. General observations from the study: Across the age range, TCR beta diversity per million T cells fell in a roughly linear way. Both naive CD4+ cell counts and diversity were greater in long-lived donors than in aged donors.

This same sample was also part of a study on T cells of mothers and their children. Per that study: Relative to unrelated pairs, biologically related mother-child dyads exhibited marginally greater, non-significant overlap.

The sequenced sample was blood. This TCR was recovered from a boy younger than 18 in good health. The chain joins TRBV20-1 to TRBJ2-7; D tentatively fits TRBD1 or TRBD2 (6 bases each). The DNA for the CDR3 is TGCAGTGCTAGAGTCTCCGGGGGCAGCTACGAGCAGTACTTC. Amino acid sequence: CSARVSGGSYEQYF.